The 32 T cell receptor beta chains below all came from one sample that was sequenced in a study of lymphopenia after photon versus proton radiotherapy. Produced via immunoSEQ multiplex PCR; TCRdb's table is partial and in-frame only. The sample yields 75,000 to 90,000 clones, 80% to 90% seen once. The input for sequencing was peripheral blood, taken from a patient treated with proton-based radiotherapy. The receptors shown here come from a man in his 60s with pancreatic cancer.

This clone was seen a handful of times. The V call is TRBV23-1, the J call TRBJ1-1, with 9 nucleotides matching TRBD1. TRBV23-1 is classed as an ORF, of uncertain function. This CDR3 is 15 amino acids long. V trimming: 1 base; J trimming: 7 bases; junction bases outside the gene matches: 7. The CDR3: CASSQYGTGYLEAFF. In DNA form, the CDR3 reads TGCGCCAGCAGTCAATACGGGACAGGGTATCTTGAAGCTTTCTTT.

V and J are TRBV6-1 and TRBJ2-2; the D gene is possibly TRBD1 (7 bases). The CDR3 length is 15 residues. V lost 6 bases, J lost 4 bases, and 15 bases lay in between. The germline gives CDR1 MNHNS, CDR2 SASEGT. DNA of the CDR3: TGTGCCAGCAGACGCGGGACAGACTTCACCGGGGAGCTGTTTTTT. Protein: CASRRGTDFTGELFF.

This clone showed up just a few times. The V and J genes are TRBV28 and TRBJ1-2; possible D gene TRBD1, 6 bases. Germline CDR1 reads MDHEN; CDR2 reads SYDVKM. This CDR3 has 12 amino acids. Trimming took 6 bases from V and 8 from J, leaving 13 bases between them. The CDR3 DNA is TGTGCCAGCAGGGGGGGGCTGGGGGGCTACACCTTC. Protein sequence: CASRGGLGGYTF.

The chain links TRBV5-1 to TRBJ1-2; the D gene is possibly TRBD1 (6 bases). Germline V lookup: CDR1 SGHRS, CDR2 YFSETQ. The germline V and J ends were trimmed by 0 bases and 7 bases, with 16 bases remaining between them. This CDR3 has 15 residues. The CDR3 coding sequence is TGCGCCAGCAGCTTGGGCCACAGGGAGGCGGGTGGCTACACCTTC. It encodes CASSLGHREAGGYTF.

The rearrangement links TRBV5-1 to TRBJ2-1; 7 positions agree with TRBD2. The V and J ends lost 0 bases and 2 bases, in that order; junction bases with no gene match: 2. From germline, CDR1 is SGHRS and CDR2 YFSETQ. The length of the CDR3 is 15 residues. As DNA, the CDR3 is TGCGCCAGCAGCTTGGCAAGCGGGGCCTACAATGAGCAGTTCTTC. Protein sequence: CASSLASGAYNEQFF.

The chain couples TRBV19 to TRBJ1-5; tentative D call: TRBD1 (5 bases). The CDR3 extends over 11 amino acids. Germline assignment: CDR1 LNHDA and CDR2 SQIVND (reference sequence). Trimming took off 4 bases at V and 9 bases at J, with 7 bases between the two ends. This CDR3 reads CASSTGGPQHF. The CDR3 DNA sequence: TGTGCCAGTAGTACTGGGGGGCCCCAGCATTTT.

This chain links TRBV11-3 with TRBJ1-2, with 8 bases fitting TRBD1. Looked up from germline, CDR1 is SGHNT and CDR2 is YENEEA. J was trimmed by 6 bases and V by 4 bases; bases with no gene match: 4. The CDR3 contains 13 residues. In DNA, the CDR3 is TGTGCCAGCAGCTCAGGACAGGGAAATGGCTACACCTTC. Translated, it gives CASSSGQGNGYTF.

The rearrangement joins TRBV6-5 to TRBJ2-1; D gene unclear. Germline lookup yields CDR1 MNHEY and CDR2 SVGAGI. V was pared by 8 bases and J by 2 bases, with 10 bases between. The CDR3 is 13 amino acids. CDR3 DNA sequence: TGTGCCAGCGGGCAGCCCCCCTACAATGAGCAGTTCTTC. This gives the protein CASGQPPYNEQFF.

The chain combines TRBV10-2 with TRBJ2-3; perhaps D is TRBD1 or TRBD2 (6 bases each). In germline, CDR1 is WSHSY, CDR2 SAAADI. The CDR3 loop spans 15 amino acids. Deletions cut 0 bases from V and 3 bases from J, with 10 bases between. The CDR3: CASSESGGQTDTQYF. In DNA form, the CDR3 reads TGCGCCAGCAGTGAGTCTGGGGGGCAAACAGATACGCAGTATTTT.

The chain couples TRBV7-2 to TRBJ2-3, with unresolved D. The CDR3 is made up of 13 amino acids. Trimming stripped 1 base from V and 10 bases from J, with 12 bases between. Germline assignment: CDR1 SGHTA and CDR2 FQGNSA. This chain's CDR3 is CASSLVSPAAQYF. The CDR3 region has the DNA TGTGCCAGCAGCTTAGTTTCCCCAGCCGCGCAGTATTTT.

The V gene is TRBV30, the J gene TRBJ1-1; 8 bases agree with TRBD1. This CDR3 is built from 16 residues. V lost 4 bases and J lost 1; bases outside the gene matches: 11. Germline assignment: CDR1 GTSNPN and CDR2 SVGIG (reference sequence). The CDR3 DNA follows: TGTGCCTGGACCTCGGGACAGGCTTATGGGAACACTGAAGCTTTCTTT. As protein: CAWTSGQAYGNTEAFF.

The CDR3 DNA is TGTGCCAGCAGCCAAGATTGGGGGGTCGTAGAGACCCAGTACTTC. This translates into CASSQDWGVVETQYF. The chain is built from TRBV14 and TRBJ2-5; a possible D gene is TRBD2 (6 bases). CDR1 and CDR2 (germline): SGHDN, FVKESK. Trimming left V 0 bases short and J 4 bases short, with 12 bases between. The length of the CDR3 is 15 residues.

This clone has only one observation. The gene calls are TRBV6-1 and TRBJ1-1; maybe TRBD1 (6 bases). CDR3 length: 17 amino acids. The germline V gene has CDR1 MNHNS and CDR2 SASEGT. Trimming removed 2 bases at V and 7 bases at J, with 23 bases between. This chain's CDR3 is CASSEHGTLLRVDEAFF. CDR3 nucleotide sequence: TGTGCCAGCAGTGAACACGGGACACTCCTCCGGGTGGATGAAGCTTTCTTT.

The CDR3 DNA reads TGTGCCAGTAGTATAGCACAGGGCGCCTACAATGAGCAGTTCTTC. Encoded protein: CASSIAQGAYNEQFF. The chain links TRBV19 to TRBJ2-1; the D gene is possibly TRBD1 (6 bases). Germline-derived CDR1 and CDR2 are LNHDA and SQIVND (reference sequence). CDR3 length equals 15 residues. Trimming stripped 1 base from V and 2 bases from J, with 9 bases between.

This chain connects TRBV15 to TRBJ2-5; TRBD2 aligns across 11 bases. The CDR3 has 16 residues. With V trimmed by 0 bases and J by 2 bases, 2 bases remained unmatched. Germline CDR1 LNHNV, CDR2 YYDKDF (reference sequence). The CDR3 is CATSRELAGVQETQYF. CDR3 bases: TGTGCCACCAGCAGAGAACTAGCGGGAGTACAAGAGACCCAGTACTTC.

The genes are TRBV11-2 and TRBJ2-3; D not resolved. V dropped 1 base and J dropped 3 bases, with 11 bases sitting between them. This CDR3 is built from 15 residues. Germline values: CDR1 SGHAT, CDR2 FQNNGV. The CDR3 sequence is CASSLGGGLTDTQYF. The CDR3, as DNA: TGTGCCAGCAGCTTAGGTGGCGGTTTGACAGATACGCAGTATTTT.

This clone showed up just once. The chain uses TRBV25-1 and TRBJ2-5, with D unresolved. This CDR3 is built from 15 residues. CDR1 is MGHDK, CDR2 SYGVNS, per germline. Trimming took off 0 bases at V and 1 base at J, with 9 bases between the two ends. The CDR3 nucleotides are TGTGCCAGCAGTGAATATTTGGGGTTCCAAGAGACCCAGTACTTC. Protein: CASSEYLGFQETQYF.

By share, this clone counts as medium-sized. As DNA, the CDR3 is TGTGCCAGCAGCGTCTCCCGGGGAGGGCACACTGAAGCTTTCTTT. Protein sequence: CASSVSRGGHTEAFF. The V gene is TRBV9, the J gene TRBJ1-1, with D unresolved. Per the germline V gene, CDR1 is SGDLS and CDR2 is YYNGEE. This CDR3 contains 15 residues. V was clipped by 2 bases and J by 3 bases, with 14 bases between them.

The sample holds a few counts of this clone. The chain links TRBV6-1 to TRBJ2-7; D is unresolved. V dropped 1 base and J dropped 3 bases, with 7 bases sitting between them. CDR3 size: 13 residues. The V gene's germline CDR1 is MNHNS and CDR2 SASEGT. For the CDR3, the DNA is TGTGCCAGCAGTGAAGGGGTCAACTACGAGCAGTACTTC. Protein product: CASSEGVNYEQYF.

This chain uses TRBV28 with TRBJ2-7; no reliable D call. V was pared by 8 bases and J by 0 bases, with 17 bases between. Germline V gives CDR1 MDHEN, CDR2 SYDVKM. The CDR3 consists of 15 residues. DNA of the CDR3: TGTGCCAGCTTCCCTGCGCGATCGGGCTCCTACGAGCAGTACTTC. Translated, it gives CASFPARSGSYEQYF.

CDR3 sequence reads: CASSLGGSGTYNEQFF. DNA for the CDR3: TGTGCCAGCAGCTTAGGCGGGAGCGGCACCTACAATGAGCAGTTCTTC. This chain connects TRBV7-2 to TRBJ2-1; 7 bases line up with TRBD2. Germline V gene data show CDR1 as SGHTA and CDR2 as FQGNSA. J lost 2 bases, V lost 1 base, and 5 bases had no gene match. The length of the CDR3 is 16 residues.

The rearrangement joins TRBV4-2 to TRBJ2-1, with TRBD2 matching over 9 bases. The V gene's germline CDR1 is LGHNA and CDR2 YNFKEQ. J gave up 7 bases and V 4 bases, and 14 bases lay outside the gene matches. CDR3 length: 17 residues. The DNA for the CDR3 is TGTGCCAGCAGCCGCGTCACCTCAGGCGGGAGGGATAATGAGCAGTTCTTC. Translating gives CASSRVTSGGRDNEQFF.

This chain connects TRBV10-3 to TRBJ2-3; 10 bases line up with TRBD2. This CDR3 contains 14 residues. Looked up from germline, CDR1 is ENHRY and CDR2 is SYGVKD. Germline trimming cut 10 bases from V and 4 bases from J; bases unmatched to any gene: 8. The CDR3 coding sequence is TGTGCCACTAAAGCGGGAGGGGGGGCAGATACGCAGTATTTT. The encoded protein is CATKAGGGADTQYF.

This rearrangement joins TRBV30 to TRBJ1-4; maybe TRBD1 (5 bases). The V and J ends lost 2 bases and 10 bases respectively, with 32 bases between them. Germline V gene lookup returns CDR1 GTSNPN and CDR2 SVGIG (reference sequence). The CDR3 has 19 amino acids. The CDR3 spells CAWSPLPGEGRMGGGKLFF. DNA for the CDR3: TGTGCCTGGAGTCCCCTCCCGGGTGAGGGAAGAATGGGCGGGGGAAAACTGTTTTTT.

The chain links TRBV4-1 to TRBJ2-3; TRBD1 is a possible D gene (7 bases). V was cut by 1 base and J by 8 bases, with 16 bases left in between. The CDR3 is made up of 15 amino acids. CDR1 is MGHRA and CDR2 is YSYEKL in the germline V gene. This chain's CDR3 is CASSQVWGDRGTQYF. The CDR3 DNA sequence: TGCGCCAGCAGCCAAGTTTGGGGGGACAGAGGTACGCAGTATTTT.

The V gene is TRBV5-5, the J gene TRBJ2-3, with D maybe TRBD2 (5 bases). V lost 3 bases, J lost 6 bases, and 14 bases lay in between. This CDR3 spans 14 amino acids. CDR1 is SGHKS, CDR2 YYEKEE, per germline (reference sequence). The CDR3 coding sequence is TGTGCCAGCAGCTCCGGGGAACCGGAGGATACGCAGTATTTT. It codes for CASSSGEPEDTQYF.

The V call is TRBV11-2, the J call TRBJ2-5; D perhaps matches TRBD2 (6 bases). Deletions cut 0 bases from V and 5 bases from J, with 13 bases between. Germline V lookup: CDR1 SGHAT, CDR2 FQNNGV. This CDR3 comprises 15 residues. In DNA, the CDR3 is TGTGCCAGCAGCTTAGATTACGGGAGAGGGGAGACCCAGTACTTC. It encodes CASSLDYGRGETQYF.

This clone occurred a few times. This rearrangement joins TRBV5-6 to TRBJ1-1; D uncertain. The CDR3 loop spans 11 amino acids. V lost 4 bases and J 3 bases, leaving 4 bases between the germline ends. Germline assignment: CDR1 SGHDT and CDR2 YYEEEE. CDR3 in amino acids: CASSLYTEAFF. The CDR3 nucleotides read TGTGCCAGCAGCCTTTACACTGAAGCTTTCTTT.

V usage is TRBV28 and J usage is TRBJ2-7, with 7 nucleotides matching TRBD2. CDR1 and CDR2 from the germline V gene are MDHEN and SYDVKM. The CDR3 totals 16 residues. V gave up 3 bases and J gave up 6 bases; unmatched junction bases: 14. CDR3 DNA: TGTGCCAGCAGTTTTGGAACTAGCGAGGGGCGGGGCGAGCAGTACTTC. This encodes CASSFGTSEGRGEQYF.

The rearrangement uses TRBV28 and TRBJ2-2; D ambiguous. This CDR3 is built from 15 residues. The V and J ends lost 3 bases and 9 bases respectively, with 17 bases between them. CDR1 is MDHEN and CDR2 is SYDVKM in the germline V gene. CDR3 bases: TGTGCCAGCAGTTTTTCACCTCCAGGAGCTCGGGAGCTGTTTTTT. Translation gives CASSFSPPGARELFF.

This clone was counted a single time. CDR3 sequence (DNA): TGTGCCAGCTGCCTTAATCGGGCCTGTGGTTTCTTT. It yields the protein CASCLNRACGFF. V and J are TRBV7-9 and TRBJ1-1, with unresolved D. The CDR3 loop spans 12 amino acids. Germline V gives CDR1 SEHNR, CDR2 FQNEAQ (reference sequence). The V end was cut by 8 bases, the J end by 13 bases, with 20 bases between.

The chain recombines TRBV5-1 with TRBJ2-3, with a tentative D call TRBD2 (6 bases). Trimming stripped 0 bases from V and 5 bases from J, with 10 bases between. This CDR3 is built from 14 residues. Germline V CDR1 and CDR2: SGHRS, YFSETQ. CDR3 in amino acids: CASSLGKGGDTQYF. Here the CDR3 DNA reads TGCGCCAGCAGCTTGGGGAAGGGAGGAGATACGCAGTATTTT.